This TCR beta chain was found in a study of CD8+ T cells in alopecia areata (dated by TCRdb to about 2018). Turning to the overall study: Treated patients were enrolled in an open-label pilot trial of oral tofacitinib, 5 to 10 mg twice daily, for moderate-to-severe alopecia areata. Disease severity in treated patients was measured with the SALT score, which quantifies the percentage of affected scalp surface area. Amplification of TCRbeta CDR3 regions was done by immunoSEQ multiplex PCR using 35 Vbeta forward primers and 13 Jbeta reverse primers. RNA was obtained with the PAXgene miRNA kit for fixed scalp, the miRNeasy kit for PBMCs, and the RNeasy kit for mouse skin. Scalp clonality was compared among normal scalp (n=4), patchy alopecia areata scalp (n=8), and alopecia totalis/universalis scalp (n=8). Biopsies were taken from tofacitinib-treated patients at baseline and again at 4 and 24 weeks into treatment, and several of those patients also had a later scalp biopsy. Scalp tissue and sorted CD4+ and CD8+ peripheral blood T cells from patchy and totalis/universalis alopecia areata patients and from healthy controls were covered by human TCRbeta sequencing. High-throughput TCRbeta sequencing was used to examine T cell clonal expansion in alopecia areata in both the C3H/HeJ mouse model and human patients. Patients received tofacitinib for 6 to 18 months and were then followed off drug for 6 months to check for delayed response and recurrence.

V and J lose 5 bases and 6 bases, and a span of 7 bases separates them. Based on the germline V gene, the CDR1 and CDR2 sequences are SNHLY and FYNNEI. The CDR3 covers 11 residues, taking in both the cysteine and the phenylalanine. Here the CDR3 DNA is all that survives: 33 bases in frame from base 1. In regard to this clone: This clone's antigen is unknown. The input lacks base qualities; no much larger clone sits a single base away.

The paper's findings and limits, for the study overall: Because the treated cohort was small and included a single nonresponder, larger studies are needed to assess links between baseline CD8+ expansion and response. Many expanded lesional clones were found to persist in scalp and blood during tofacitinib treatment, and relapse after treatment cessation may be partly explained by this persistence. Unlike mouse skin, which is dominated by gammadelta T cells, normal human skin has resident alphabeta T cells that are also sequenced, and this complicates analysis of the scalp TCR repertoire. TCR sequences shared between patients were less clear than in mice, possibly partly because of HLA diversity in the patient population. Compared with normal scalp, lesional scalp, particularly in alopecia totalis/universalis, had higher clonality and more expanded CD8+ clones, which suggests antigenic drive. Tofacitinib significantly lowered scalp clonality and the number of expanded CD8+ clones among the top 100 scalp clones.

The library was generated by the immunoSEQ multiplex PCR assay. For TCR sequencing, RNA was extracted from every sample and reverse transcribed into cDNA to serve as template. First-strand cDNA was synthesized with SuperScript III using a 2:1 mix of oligo-dT and random hexamers. A synthetic immune receptor repertoire was used to assess amplification bias, and residual bias was removed computationally. As for the authors' bioinformatics: After raw reads were preprocessed to remove errors, the CDR3 was defined following IMGT conventions as running from the conserved cysteine to phenylalanine. To get clonality, Shannon entropy was normalized by log2 of the number of productive unique TCRs and the result was subtracted from 1. CD4 or CD8 identity of scalp clones was inferred by cross-referencing scalp TCRbeta sequences with sorted blood CD4 and CD8 repertoires. As stored in TCRdb, this immuneACCESS dataset retains in-frame rearrangements with V and J assigned. A fraction of the clones does not appear; measured against another copy, unresolved V genes explain less than half of the discrepancy, and the remainder lacks a known reason. That table supplies the V and J calls and clone size; D and trimming were determined from the DNA. The sample contains approximately 180,000 clones, 64% of them found a single time. The leading ten clones occupy approximately 1.2% of the sample.

What this sample's treatment or condition label stands for: oral pan-JAK inhibitor, 5-10 mg twice daily. Lesional scalp punch biopsies and peripheral blood were obtained from alopecia areata patients. After PBMCs were isolated by density centrifugation and stained for CD3, CD4 and CD8, a FACSAria was used to sort CD4+ and CD8+ T cells. The sample consisted of CD4+ T cells sorted from blood, taken around week 50, from a patient treated with tofacitinib. This clonotype originated in a human donor with alopecia areata. The chain was built from TRBV2 and TRBJ1-2; the D segment cannot be called with confidence. This receptor has the CDR3 CASSSTDGYTF. Read as DNA, the sequence is TGTGCCAGCAGTTCAACGGATGGCTACACCTTC.